This T cell receptor (beta chain) came from a study of T cell responses to AZD1222 COVID-19 vaccine. The study's findings and limits: Spike-specific TCR breadth and depth were elevated following two AZD1222 doses. Per reports, nearly half of all spike-specific TCRs target regions that are unmutated in variants. AZD1222 recipients seropositive at baseline numbered only six or seven.

With respect to this clone: Its antigen is unidentified.

TCRdb keeps only in-frame clones here, not all; method: immunoSEQ multiplex PCR. The sample has about 160,000 clones; around 89% are singletons. CDR1 and CDR2 (germline): GTSNPN, SVGIG (reference sequence). Trimming left V 3 bases short and J 0 bases short, with 12 bases between. The CDR3 runs 15 residues. The clonotype was recovered from an adult who received the AZD1222 COVID-19 vaccine. Sequencing was performed on peripheral blood, taken 28 days after the second AZD1222 dose. This chain joins TRBV30 and TRBJ1-5; a possible D gene is TRBD1 (5 bases). CDR3 loop: CAWSRGTDSNQPQHF. The CDR3 bases are TGTGCCTGGAGCCGAGGGACGGATAGCAATCAGCCCCAGCATTTT.